The 11 T cell receptor beta chains reported below all come from one sample, sequenced in a study of T cells in localized non-small cell lung cancer. Generated by immunoSEQ multiplex PCR, the TCRdb table keeps only in-frame clones and is missing some. This sample yields more than 25,000 clones, of which around 93% are seen a single time; approximately 5% belongs to the top ten. The sequences come from PBMCs, collected before any cancer treatment. The source is a man between 40 and 70 years old with stage II lung adenocarcinoma.

This sequence joins TRBV30 and TRBJ2-5, with D possibly being TRBD2 (7 bases). The CDR3 covers 12 residues. V was pared by 2 bases and J by 5 bases, with 9 bases between. Germline V gives CDR1 GTSNPN, CDR2 SVGIG (reference sequence). The CDR3 reads CAWSKGGETQYF. For the CDR3, the DNA is TGTGCCTGGAGTAAGGGGGGGGAGACCCAGTACTTC.

This chain links TRBV27 with TRBJ2-7; the D is unclear. The CDR3 is made up of 11 amino acids. Germline V gene data show CDR1 as MNHEY and CDR2 as SMNVEV (reference sequence). The germline V and J ends were trimmed by 4 bases and 2 bases, with 3 bases remaining between them. CDR3 bases: TGTGCCAGCAGTTCCCCCTACGAGCAGTACTTC. It translates to CASSSPYEQYF.

V is TRBV27 and J is TRBJ1-1; D ambiguous. CDR1 MNHEY and CDR2 SMNVEV come from the germline V gene (reference sequence). This CDR3 is built from 15 residues. V gave up 0 bases and J gave up 2 bases, with 10 bases separating them. CDR3: CASSLSIDGNTEAFF. In DNA, the CDR3 is TGTGCCAGCAGTTTATCAATCGACGGAAACACTGAAGCTTTCTTT.

The chain combines TRBV14 with TRBJ1-1; possible D gene TRBD1, 5 bases. The CDR3 length is 15 residues. Between the trimmed V and J ends, which lost 1 base and 5 bases, there was a span of 14 bases. Germline V gives CDR1 SGHDN, CDR2 FVKESK. The CDR3 sequence: CASSQVKGDGTEAFF. The CDR3, as DNA: TGTGCCAGCAGCCAAGTTAAAGGGGATGGAACTGAAGCTTTCTTT.

The chain has TRBV28 and TRBJ2-5; 9 bases align to TRBD1. The DNA end favors TRBJ2-7, so the J call may be wrong. This CDR3 has 13 residues. Germline CDR1 MDHEN, CDR2 SYDVKM. The CDR3 region is CASRRTGVGEQYF. The CDR3 DNA is TGTGCCAGCAGGAGGACAGGGGTAGGCGAGCAGTACTTC.

The chain carries TRBV2 and TRBJ1-2; 12 bases line up with TRBD1. Germline CDR1 and CDR2: SNHLY and FYNNEI. CDR3 size: 14 residues. V trimming: 6 bases; J trimming: 7 bases; junction bases outside the gene matches: 6. CDR3 protein: CASRAGQGAFGYTF. CDR3 bases: TGTGCCAGCAGGGCGGGACAGGGGGCGTTTGGCTACACCTTC.

J is TRBJ2-3 and V is TRBV27; TRBD2 is a possible D gene (5 bases). Germline lookup yields CDR1 MNHEY and CDR2 SMNVEV (reference sequence). The CDR3 is 16 residues long. The V and J ends lost 7 bases and 2 bases respectively, with 19 bases between them. The CDR3 bases are TGTGCCAGCACCCCAAATAGCGCTCGATACACAGATACGCAGTATTTT. Translated, it gives CASTPNSARYTDTQYF.

The chain employs TRBV2 and TRBJ2-3, with 9 bases that match TRBD2. The trim removed 6 bases at V and 2 bases at J, leaving 6 bases unmatched. In germline, CDR1 is SNHLY, CDR2 FYNNEI. CDR3 size: 15 residues. CDR3 DNA: TGTGCCAGCAGATCAAGACTAGCGGACACAGATACGCAGTATTTT. It encodes CASRSRLADTDTQYF.

The J gene is TRBJ2-3, the V gene TRBV7-3; 13 bases line up with TRBD2. The length of the CDR3 is 19 residues. Germline lookup yields CDR1 SGHTA and CDR2 FQGTGA. V shed 3 bases, J shed 1 base, and the junction held 10 bases outside the gene matches. The CDR3 DNA reads as TGTGCCAGCAGCTTGACAGGCAGACTAGCGGGAGGACGCACAGATACGCAGTATTTT. Protein product: CASSLTGRLAGGRTDTQYF. The complete variable domain, with remaining parts taken from reference TRBV7-3 and TRBJ2-3, reads GAGVSQTPSNKVTEKGKYVELRCDPISGHTALYWYRQSLGQGPEFLIYFQGTGAADDSGLPNDRFFAVRPEGSVSTLKIQRTERGDSAVYLCASSLTGRLAGGRTDTQYFGPGTRLTVL.

The DNA for the CDR3 is TGTGCCAGCAGTCATAGGACAGGGGTTAGTGCCGGGGAGCTGTTTTTT. Translation gives CASSHRTGVSAGELFF. The chain uses TRBV7-2 and TRBJ2-2; 9 nucleotides agree with TRBD1. With 6 bases clipped from V and 6 bases from J, the junction kept 11 bases outside the gene matches. This CDR3 is 16 amino acids long. CDR1 and CDR2 from the germline V gene are SGHTA and FQGNSA. Filled out from reference TRBV7-2 and TRBJ2-2, the complete variable domain reads GAGVSQSPSNKVTEKGKDVELRCDPISGHTALYWYRQSLGQGLEFLIYFQGNSAPDKSGLPSDRFSAERTGGSVSTLTIQRTQQEDSAVYLCASSHRTGVSAGELFFGEGSRLTVL.

The CDR3 loop reads CASNKDRATEKLFF. Written as DNA, the CDR3 is TGTGCCAGCAACAAGGACAGGGCTACTGAAAAACTGTTTTTT. The chain recombines TRBV6-1 with TRBJ1-4, with 8 bases matching TRBD1. V trimming: 7 bases; J trimming: 7 bases; junction bases outside the gene matches: 8. This CDR3 comprises 14 residues. The germline gives CDR1 MNHNS, CDR2 SASEGT.